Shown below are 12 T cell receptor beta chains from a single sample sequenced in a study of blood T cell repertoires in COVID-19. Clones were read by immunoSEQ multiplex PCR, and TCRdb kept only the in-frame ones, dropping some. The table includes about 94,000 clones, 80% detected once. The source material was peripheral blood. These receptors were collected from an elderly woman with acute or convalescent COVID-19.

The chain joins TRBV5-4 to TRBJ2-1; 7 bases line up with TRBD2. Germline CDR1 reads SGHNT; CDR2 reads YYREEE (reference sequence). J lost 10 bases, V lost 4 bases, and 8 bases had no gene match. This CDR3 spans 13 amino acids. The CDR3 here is CASSPRLAGEQFF. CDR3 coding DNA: TGTGCCAGCAGCCCCCGACTAGCTGGCGAGCAGTTCTTC.

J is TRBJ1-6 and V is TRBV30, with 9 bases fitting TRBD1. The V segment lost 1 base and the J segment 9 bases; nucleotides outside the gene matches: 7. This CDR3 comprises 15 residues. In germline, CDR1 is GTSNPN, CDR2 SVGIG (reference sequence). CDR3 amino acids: CAWSETGTGLSPLHF. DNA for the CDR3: TGTGCCTGGAGTGAAACCGGGACAGGGCTTTCACCCCTCCACTTT.

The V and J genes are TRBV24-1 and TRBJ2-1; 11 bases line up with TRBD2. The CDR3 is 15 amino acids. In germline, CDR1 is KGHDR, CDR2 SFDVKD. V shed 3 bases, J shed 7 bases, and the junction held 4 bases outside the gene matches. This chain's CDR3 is CATSDTSGSVNEQFF. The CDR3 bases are TGTGCCACCAGTGATACTAGCGGGAGTGTGAATGAGCAGTTCTTC.

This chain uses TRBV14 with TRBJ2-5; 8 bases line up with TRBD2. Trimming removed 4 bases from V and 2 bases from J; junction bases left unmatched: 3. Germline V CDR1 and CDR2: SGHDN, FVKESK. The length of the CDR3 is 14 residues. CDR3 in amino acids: CASSLGGGQETQYF. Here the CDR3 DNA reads TGTGCCAGCAGCCTGGGCGGGGGGCAAGAGACCCAGTACTTC.

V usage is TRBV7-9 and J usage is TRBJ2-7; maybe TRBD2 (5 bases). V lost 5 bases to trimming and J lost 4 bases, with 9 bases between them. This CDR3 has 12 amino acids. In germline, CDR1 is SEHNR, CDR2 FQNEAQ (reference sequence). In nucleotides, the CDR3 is TGTGCCAGCAGCCCTACGGGGTACGAGCAGTACTTC. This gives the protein CASSPTGYEQYF. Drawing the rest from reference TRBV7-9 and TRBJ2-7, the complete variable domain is DTGVSQNPRHKITKRGQNVTFRCDPISEHNRLYWYRQTLGQGPEFLTYFQNEAQLEKSRLLSDRFSAERPKGSFSTLEIQRTEQGDSAMYLCASSPTGYEQYFGPGTRLTVT.

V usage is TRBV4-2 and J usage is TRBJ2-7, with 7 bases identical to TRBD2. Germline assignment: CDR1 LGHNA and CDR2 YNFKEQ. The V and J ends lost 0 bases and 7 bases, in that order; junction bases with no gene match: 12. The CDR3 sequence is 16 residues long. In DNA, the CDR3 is TGTGCCAGCAGCCAAGATCGAGACGGGGGGTGGCGGGAGCAGTACTTC. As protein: CASSQDRDGGWREQYF.

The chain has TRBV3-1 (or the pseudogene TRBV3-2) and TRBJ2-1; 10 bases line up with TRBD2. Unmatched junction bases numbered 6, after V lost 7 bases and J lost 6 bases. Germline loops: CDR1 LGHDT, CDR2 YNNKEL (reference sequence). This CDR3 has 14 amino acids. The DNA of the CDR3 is TGTGCCAGCACGCAACTAGCGGGGTTCAATGAGCAGTTCTTC. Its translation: CASTQLAGFNEQFF.

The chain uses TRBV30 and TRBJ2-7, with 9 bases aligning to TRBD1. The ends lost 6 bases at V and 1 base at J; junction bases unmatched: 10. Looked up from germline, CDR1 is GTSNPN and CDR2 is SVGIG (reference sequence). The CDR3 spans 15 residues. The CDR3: CACLPRTGASYEQYF. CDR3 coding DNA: TGTGCCTGCCTCCCCAGGACAGGGGCGTCCTACGAGCAGTACTTC.

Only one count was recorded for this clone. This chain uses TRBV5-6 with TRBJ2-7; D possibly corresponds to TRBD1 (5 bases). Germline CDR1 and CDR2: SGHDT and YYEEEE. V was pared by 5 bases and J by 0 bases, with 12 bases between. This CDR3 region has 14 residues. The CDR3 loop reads CASSFDRISYEQYF. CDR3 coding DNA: TGTGCCAGCAGTTTTGACAGAATCTCCTACGAGCAGTACTTC.

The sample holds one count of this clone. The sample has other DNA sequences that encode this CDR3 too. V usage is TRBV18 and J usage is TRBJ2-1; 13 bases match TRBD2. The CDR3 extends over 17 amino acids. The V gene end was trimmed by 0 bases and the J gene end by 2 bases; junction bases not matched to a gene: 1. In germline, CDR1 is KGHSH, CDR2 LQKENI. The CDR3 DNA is TGTGCCAGCTCACCACCGGGACTAGCGGGACCCTACAATGAGCAGTTCTTC. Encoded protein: CASSPPGLAGPYNEQFF.

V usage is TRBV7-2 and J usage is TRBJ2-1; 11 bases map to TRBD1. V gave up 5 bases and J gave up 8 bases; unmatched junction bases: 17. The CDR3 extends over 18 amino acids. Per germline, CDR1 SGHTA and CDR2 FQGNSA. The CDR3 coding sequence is TGTGCCAGCAGCGGGGCTCGGGACAGGGGGGGTTTGAGGCATGAGCAGTTCTTC. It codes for CASSGARDRGGLRHEQFF.

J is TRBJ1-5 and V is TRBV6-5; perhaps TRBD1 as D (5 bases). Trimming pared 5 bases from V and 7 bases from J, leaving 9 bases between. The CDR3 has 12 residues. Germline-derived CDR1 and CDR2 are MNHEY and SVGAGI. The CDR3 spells CASSRGSQPQHF. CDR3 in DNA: TGTGCCAGCAGTAGGGGCTCGCAGCCCCAGCATTTT.